The T cell receptor (beta chain) described here comes from a study of T cells in Graves' hyperthyroidism and ophthalmopathy. TCR beta CDR3 sequences were amplified from RNA transcripts. With the HTBI primer set, the TCR CDR3 went through a first round of RT-PCR. TCRdb independently ran MiXCR on the multiplex PCR reads; one entry per CDR3 protein. The repertoire holds roughly 700,000 distinct CDR3 sequences, 14% seen once, with approximately 10% in the top ten. The study defined stable Graves' hyperthyroidism as no ophthalmopathy progression within 18 months. Not enrolled were patients with uncontrolled infection, other autoimmune disease, pregnancy or lactation. The PBMCs studied were ones that came from approximately 9.9 ml fresh peripheral blood. Germline V gene lookup returns CDR1 DFQATT and CDR2 SNEGSKA (reference sequence). With V trimmed by 2 bases and J by 1 base, 4 bases remained unmatched. The CDR3 sequence is 15 residues long.

This clonotype appeared many times. The TCR sequence derives from a woman in her late teens or twenties with Graves' hyperthyroidism. Sequencing used blood. The rearrangement uses TRBV20-1 and TRBJ1-5, with TRBD1 matching 8 bases. This CDR3 reads CSARSTGVSNQPQHF. In nucleotides, the CDR3 is TGCAGTGCTAGATCGACAGGGGTAAGCAATCAGCCCCAGCATTTT.